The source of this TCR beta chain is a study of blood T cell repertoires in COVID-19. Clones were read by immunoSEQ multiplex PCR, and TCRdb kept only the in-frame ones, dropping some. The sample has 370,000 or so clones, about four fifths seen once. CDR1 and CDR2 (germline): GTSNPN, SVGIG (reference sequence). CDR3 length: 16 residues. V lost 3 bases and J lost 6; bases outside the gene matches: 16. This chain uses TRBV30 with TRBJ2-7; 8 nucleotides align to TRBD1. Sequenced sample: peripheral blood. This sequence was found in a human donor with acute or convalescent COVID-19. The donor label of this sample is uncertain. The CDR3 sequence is CAWSPSRTGSEGEQYF. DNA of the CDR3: TGTGCCTGGAGCCCGAGCCGGACAGGGTCTGAGGGCGAGCAGTACTTC.